This TCR beta chain derives from a study of T cells in Graves' hyperthyroidism and ophthalmopathy. What was amplified from RNA transcripts were TCR beta CDR3 regions. With the HTBI primer set, the TCR CDR3 went through a first round of RT-PCR. Via MiXCR, TCRdb re-called the multiplex PCR reads, giving one row per CDR3 protein. The repertoire holds some 380,000 distinct CDR3 sequences, with 13% as singletons. There are a few counts of this clonotype. PBMCs stemmed from more than 7.5 ml fresh peripheral blood. V lost 4 bases and J lost 7, with 10 bases in between. Germline V gene data show CDR1 as SEHNR and CDR2 as FQNEAQ (reference sequence). This CDR3 comprises 13 residues.

The receptor comes from a man aged 25 to 45 with Graves' hyperthyroidism that later progressed to Graves' ophthalmopathy. The chain uses TRBV7-9 and TRBJ1-4; weak D call: TRBD1 (6 bases). The sequenced sample consisted of blood. Here the CDR3 reads CASSYIGGEKLFF. The CDR3 nucleotides are TGTGCCAGCAGCTACATAGGGGGTGAAAAACTGTTTTTT.